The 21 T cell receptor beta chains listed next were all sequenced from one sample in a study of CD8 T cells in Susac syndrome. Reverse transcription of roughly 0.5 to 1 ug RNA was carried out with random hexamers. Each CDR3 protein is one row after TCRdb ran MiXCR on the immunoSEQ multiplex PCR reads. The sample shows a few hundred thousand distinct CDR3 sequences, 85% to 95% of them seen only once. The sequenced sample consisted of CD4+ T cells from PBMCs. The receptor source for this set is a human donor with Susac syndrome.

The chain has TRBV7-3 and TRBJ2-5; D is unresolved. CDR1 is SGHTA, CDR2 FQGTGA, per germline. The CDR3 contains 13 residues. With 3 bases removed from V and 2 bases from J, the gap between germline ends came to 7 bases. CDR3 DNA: TGTGCCAGCAGCTTTACAGTTCAAGAGACCCAGTACTTC. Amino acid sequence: CASSFTVQETQYF.

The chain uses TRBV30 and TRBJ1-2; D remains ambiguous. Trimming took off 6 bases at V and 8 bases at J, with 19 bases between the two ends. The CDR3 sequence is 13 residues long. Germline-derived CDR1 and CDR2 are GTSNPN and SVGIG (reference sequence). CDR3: CACTRSLDGGYTF. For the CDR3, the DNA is TGTGCCTGCACGAGATCCCTGGATGGGGGCTACACCTTC.

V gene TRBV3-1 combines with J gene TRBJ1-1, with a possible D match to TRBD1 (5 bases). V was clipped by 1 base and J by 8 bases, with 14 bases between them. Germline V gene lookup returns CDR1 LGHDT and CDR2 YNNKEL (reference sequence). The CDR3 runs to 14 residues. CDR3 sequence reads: CASSQAGGEAEAFF. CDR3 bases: TGTGCCAGCAGCCAAGCGGGGGGGGAAGCCGAAGCTTTCTTT.

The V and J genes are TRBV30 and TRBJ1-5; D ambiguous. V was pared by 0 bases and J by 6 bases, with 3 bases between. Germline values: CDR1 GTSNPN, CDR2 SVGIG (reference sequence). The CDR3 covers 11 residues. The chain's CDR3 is CAWSVGQPQHF. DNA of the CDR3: TGTGCCTGGAGTGTTGGTCAGCCCCAGCATTTT.

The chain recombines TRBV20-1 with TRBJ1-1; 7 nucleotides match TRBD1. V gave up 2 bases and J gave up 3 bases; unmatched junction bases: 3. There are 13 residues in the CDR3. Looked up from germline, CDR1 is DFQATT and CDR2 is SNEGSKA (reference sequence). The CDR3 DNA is TGCAGTGCTAGACAGGGGGAGGACACTGAAGCTTTCTTT. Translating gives CSARQGEDTEAFF.

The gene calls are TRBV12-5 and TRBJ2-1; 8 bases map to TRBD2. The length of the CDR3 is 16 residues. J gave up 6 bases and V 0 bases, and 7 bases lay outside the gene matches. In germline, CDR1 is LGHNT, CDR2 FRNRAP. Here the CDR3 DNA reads TGTGCTAGTGGTTTGGTAGTACTAGCGGTGATCAATGAGCAGTTCTTC. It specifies CASGLVVLAVINEQFF.

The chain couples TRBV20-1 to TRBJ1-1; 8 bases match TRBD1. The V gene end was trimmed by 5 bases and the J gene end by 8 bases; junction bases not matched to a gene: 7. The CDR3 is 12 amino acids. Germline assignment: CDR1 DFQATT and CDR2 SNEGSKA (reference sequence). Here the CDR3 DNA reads TGCAGTGCTCCAGACAGGGGACCCGAAGCTTTCTTT. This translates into CSAPDRGPEAFF.

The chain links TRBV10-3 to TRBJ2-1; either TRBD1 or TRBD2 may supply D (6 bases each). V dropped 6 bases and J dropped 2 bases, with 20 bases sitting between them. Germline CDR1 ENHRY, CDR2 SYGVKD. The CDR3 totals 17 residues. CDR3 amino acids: CAISSRLEGGTYNEQFF. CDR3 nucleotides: TGTGCCATCAGCTCCCGTCTCGAGGGGGGTACCTACAATGAGCAGTTCTTC.

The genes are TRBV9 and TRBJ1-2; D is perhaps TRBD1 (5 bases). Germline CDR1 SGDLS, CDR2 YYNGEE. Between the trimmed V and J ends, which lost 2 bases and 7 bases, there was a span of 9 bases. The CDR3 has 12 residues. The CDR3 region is CASSVGGGGYTF. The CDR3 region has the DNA TGTGCCAGCAGCGTCGGGGGAGGTGGCTACACCTTC.

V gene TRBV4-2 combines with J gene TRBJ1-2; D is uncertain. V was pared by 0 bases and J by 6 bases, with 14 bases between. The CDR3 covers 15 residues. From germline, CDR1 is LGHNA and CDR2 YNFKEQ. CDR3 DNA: TGTGCCAGCAGCCAAGAGATCCAGGTTCGGGATGGCTACACCTTC. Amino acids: CASSQEIQVRDGYTF.

CDR3 residues: CASSQGDSSYEQYF. Here the CDR3 DNA reads TGTGCCAGCAGCCAAGGCGACAGTTCCTACGAGCAGTACTTC. The chain links TRBV3-1 to TRBJ2-7; D possibly corresponds to TRBD1 (5 bases). CDR3 length: 14 amino acids. The V end was cut by 1 base, the J end by 1 base, with 8 bases between. CDR1 is LGHDT, CDR2 YNNKEL, per germline (reference sequence).

For the CDR3, the DNA is TGCAGTGCTCCCGGGACTAGCGGACCAGATACGCAGTATTTT. It specifies CSAPGTSGPDTQYF. The chain combines TRBV20-1 with TRBJ2-3, with 11 nucleotides matching TRBD2. This CDR3 comprises 14 residues. Trimming removed 5 bases from V and 4 bases from J; junction bases left unmatched: 5. CDR1 is DFQATT, CDR2 SNEGSKA, per germline (reference sequence).

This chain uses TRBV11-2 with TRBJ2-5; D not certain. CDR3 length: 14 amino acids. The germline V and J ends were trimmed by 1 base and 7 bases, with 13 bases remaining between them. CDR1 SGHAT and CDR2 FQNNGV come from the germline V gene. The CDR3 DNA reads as TGTGCCAGCAGCTTAGTTTCTCAAGCCGGGACCCAGTACTTC. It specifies CASSLVSQAGTQYF.

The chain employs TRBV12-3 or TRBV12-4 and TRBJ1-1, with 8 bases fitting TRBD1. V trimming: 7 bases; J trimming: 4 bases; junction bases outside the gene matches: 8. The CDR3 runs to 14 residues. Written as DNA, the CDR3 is TGTGCCAGCACAGCGACAGGGGATGGCACTGAAGCTTTCTTT. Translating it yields CASTATGDGTEAFF.

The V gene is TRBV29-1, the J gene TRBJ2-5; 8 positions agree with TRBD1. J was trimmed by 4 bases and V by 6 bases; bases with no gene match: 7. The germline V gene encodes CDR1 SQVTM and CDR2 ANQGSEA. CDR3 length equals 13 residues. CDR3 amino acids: CSVGDRGGETQYF. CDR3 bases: TGCAGCGTCGGTGACAGGGGTGGAGAGACCCAGTACTTC.

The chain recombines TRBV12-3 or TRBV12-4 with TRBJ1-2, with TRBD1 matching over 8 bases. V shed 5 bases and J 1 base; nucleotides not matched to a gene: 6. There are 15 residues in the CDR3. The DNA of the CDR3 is TGTGCCAGCAGTCCGGACGGACAGGGTAACTATGGCTACACCTTC. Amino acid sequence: CASSPDGQGNYGYTF.

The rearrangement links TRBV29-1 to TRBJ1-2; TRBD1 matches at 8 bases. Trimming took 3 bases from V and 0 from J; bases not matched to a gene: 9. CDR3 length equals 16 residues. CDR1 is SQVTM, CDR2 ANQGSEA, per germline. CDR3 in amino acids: CSVEGWDRTTNYGYTF. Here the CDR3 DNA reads TGCAGCGTTGAGGGGTGGGACAGGACTACTAACTATGGCTACACCTTC.

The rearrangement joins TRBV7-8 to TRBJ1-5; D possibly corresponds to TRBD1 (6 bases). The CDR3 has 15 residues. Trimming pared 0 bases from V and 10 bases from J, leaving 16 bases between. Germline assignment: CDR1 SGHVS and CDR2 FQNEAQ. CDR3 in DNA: TGTGCCAGCAGCTTAGCCGGCGCCTGGGGGGCCCCCCAGCATTTT. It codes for CASSLAGAWGAPQHF.

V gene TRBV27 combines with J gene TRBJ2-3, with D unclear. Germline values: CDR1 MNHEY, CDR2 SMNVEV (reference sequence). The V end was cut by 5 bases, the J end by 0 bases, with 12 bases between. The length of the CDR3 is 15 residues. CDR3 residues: CASSPYTFSTDTQYF. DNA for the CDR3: TGTGCCAGCAGTCCCTACACCTTTAGCACAGATACGCAGTATTTT.

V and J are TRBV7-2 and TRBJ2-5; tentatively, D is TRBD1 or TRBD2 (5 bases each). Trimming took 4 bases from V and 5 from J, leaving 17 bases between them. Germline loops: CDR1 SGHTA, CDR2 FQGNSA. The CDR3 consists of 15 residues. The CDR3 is CASSSRSGPGETQYF. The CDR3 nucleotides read TGTGCCAGCAGCTCCCGCTCGGGGCCGGGGGAGACCCAGTACTTC.

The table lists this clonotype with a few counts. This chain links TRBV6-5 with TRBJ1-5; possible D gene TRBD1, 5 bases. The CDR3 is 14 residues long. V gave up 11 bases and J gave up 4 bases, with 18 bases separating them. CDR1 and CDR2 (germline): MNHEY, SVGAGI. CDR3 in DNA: TGTGCCTCGCGGGGCGGGCTTGGAAATCAGCCCCAGCATTTT. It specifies CASRGGLGNQPQHF.